The clone carrying this T cell receptor beta chain was recorded a few times. The entry originates in a study of blood T cell repertoires in COVID-19. About the research overall: Samples taken during acute and convalescent COVID-19 were collected in the United States, Italy and Spain. T cells, B-cell-depleted T cells, or PBMCs provided the cDNA or gDNA that served as material.

In the authors' methods: Nucleated cell number was recorded as an estimate derived from reference gene primer amplification. Profiling relied on immunoSEQ multiplex PCR, and the TCRdb table lists in-frame clones only, not all of them. Clone size and the V and J calls come from that table; the DNA yielded D and trimming. The data hold about 220,000 clones, with approximately 77% observed a single time. The length of the CDR3 is 17 residues. The specimen was peripheral blood. This clonotype was obtained from a woman over 75 with acute or convalescent COVID-19. The rearrangement links TRBV21-1 to TRBJ1-2. TRBV21-1 is classified as a pseudogene. The CDR3 DNA reads TGTGCCAGCAGACCCGGTGACGCCGAGCGACTTACCTATGGCTACACCTTC. Amino acid sequence: CASRPGDAERLTYGYTF.